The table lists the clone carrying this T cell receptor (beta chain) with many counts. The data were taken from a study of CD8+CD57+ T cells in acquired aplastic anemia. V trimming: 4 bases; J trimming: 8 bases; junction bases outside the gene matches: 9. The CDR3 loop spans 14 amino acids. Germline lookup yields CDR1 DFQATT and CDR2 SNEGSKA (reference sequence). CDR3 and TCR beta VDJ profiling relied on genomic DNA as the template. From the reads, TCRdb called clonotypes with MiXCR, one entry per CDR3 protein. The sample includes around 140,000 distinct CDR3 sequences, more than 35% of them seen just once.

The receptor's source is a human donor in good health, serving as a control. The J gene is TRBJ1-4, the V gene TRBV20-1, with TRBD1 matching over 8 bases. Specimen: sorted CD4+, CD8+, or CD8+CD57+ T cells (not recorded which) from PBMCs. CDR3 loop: CSATDYRGLEKLFF. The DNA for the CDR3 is TGCAGTGCTACCGATTACAGGGGGTTGGAAAAACTGTTTTTT.